This T cell receptor beta chain was sequenced for a study of CXCR3-negative and CXCR3-positive naive CD8 T cells. Whole-study context: Per library, roughly 1.4 +/- 0.3 million reads; around 150 million TRB reads overall.

It was by 5' RACE with UMI labels that the TRB cDNA libraries were prepared. For each CDR3 protein, TCRdb gives one entry from its re-call of the 5' RACE reads, without DNA. This table lists more than 45,000 distinct CDR3 sequences. Whole-study findings and limits: Naive subsets had comparable surface CD5; TCR strength was inferred from TRB CDR3 properties. Memory CD8+ cells showed much lower diversity, while both naive subsets displayed comparably high diversity.

The V gene's germline CDR1 is MNHEY and CDR2 SMNVEV (reference sequence). CDR3 length: 16 residues. With regard to this clonotype: Antigen unknown.

With 300,000 cells each, the CD8+ T cell subsets were individually sorted in triplicate. Sequenced material: memory CD8+ T cells from blood. The rearrangement uses TRBV27 and TRBJ2-1; TCRdb selects TRBD1, and the lack of DNA leaves this call unchecked. This clonotype originated in a human donor in good health. Some clones in this sample may be carry-over from other donors' samples. CDR3 region: CASRLSWDRSYNEQFF.